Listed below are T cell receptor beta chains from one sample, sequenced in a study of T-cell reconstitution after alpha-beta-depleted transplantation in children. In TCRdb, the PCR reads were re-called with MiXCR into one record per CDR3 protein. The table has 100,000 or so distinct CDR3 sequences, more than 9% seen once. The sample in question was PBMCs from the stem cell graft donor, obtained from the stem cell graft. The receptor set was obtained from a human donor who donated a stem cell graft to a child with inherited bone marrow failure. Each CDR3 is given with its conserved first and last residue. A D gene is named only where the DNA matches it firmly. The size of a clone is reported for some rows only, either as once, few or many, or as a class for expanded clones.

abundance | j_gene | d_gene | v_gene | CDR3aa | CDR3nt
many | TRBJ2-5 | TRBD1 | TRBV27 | CASRTGQGAWQETQYF | TGTGCCAGCAGAACGGGACAGGGGGCCTGGCAAGAGACCCAGTACTTC
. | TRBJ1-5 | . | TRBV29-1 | CSVARTADQPQHF | TGCAGCGTTGCAAGGACAGCGGATCAGCCCCAGCATTTT
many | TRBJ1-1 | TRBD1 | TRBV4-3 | CASSQDLVRGDTEAFF | TGCGCCAGCAGCCAAGATTTGGTCAGGGGGGACACTGAAGCTTTCTTT
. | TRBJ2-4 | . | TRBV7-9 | CASSWVGNIQYF | TGTGCCAGCAGCTGGGTGGGAAACATTCAGTACTTC
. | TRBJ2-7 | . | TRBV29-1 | CSVDGSLGNEQYF | TGCAGCGTTGATGGCAGCCTCGGAAACGAGCAGTACTTC
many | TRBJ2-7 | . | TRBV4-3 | CASSQDHDGGRGVGEQYF | TGCGCCAGCAGCCAAGATCATGACGGGGGCCGCGGAGTGGGAGAGCAGTACTTC
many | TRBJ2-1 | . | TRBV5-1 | CASSPGAEEQFF | TGCGCCAGCAGCCCGGGGGCTGAGGAGCAGTTCTTC
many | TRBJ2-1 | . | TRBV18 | CASSPARRNEQFF | TGTGCCAGCTCACCAGCTAGGAGAAATGAGCAGTTCTTC
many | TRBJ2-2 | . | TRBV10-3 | CAMRGGIIDTGELFF | TGTGCCATGAGGGGGGGGATTATCGACACCGGGGAGCTGTTTTTT
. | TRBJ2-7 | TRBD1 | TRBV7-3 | CASSLTGTGGEQYF | TGTGCCAGCAGCCTAACTGGGACAGGGGGCGAGCAGTACTTC
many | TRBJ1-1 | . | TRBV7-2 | CASSLVGSPVMNTEAFF | TGTGCCAGCAGCTTGGTGGGCAGTCCCGTTATGAACACTGAAGCTTTCTTT
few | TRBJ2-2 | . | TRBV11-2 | CASSLKHGPSPRRDGELFF | TGTGCCAGCAGCTTAAAGCACGGGCCTAGCCCACGCCGCGACGGGGAGCTGTTTTTT
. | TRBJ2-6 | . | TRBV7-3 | CASSSSNVLTF | TGTGCCAGCAGCTCCAGTAACGTCCTGACTTTC
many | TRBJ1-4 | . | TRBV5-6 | CASSLSLTRANEKLFF | TGTGCCAGCAGCTTGTCTCTTACGCGGGCTAATGAAAAACTGTTTTTT
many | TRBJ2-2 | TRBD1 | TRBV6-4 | CASRGQGPSGELFF | TGTGCCAGCAGAGGACAGGGTCCATCCGGGGAGCTGTTTTTT
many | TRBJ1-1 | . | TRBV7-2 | CASSLDSTEAFF | TGTGCCAGCAGCTTGGACAGTACTGAAGCTTTCTTT
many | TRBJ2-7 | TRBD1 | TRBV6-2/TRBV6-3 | CASTSDRVGGYEQYF | TGTGCCAGCACCTCCGACAGGGTTGGTGGGTACGAGCAGTACTTC
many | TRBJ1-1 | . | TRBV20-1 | CSARGLRGRTEAFF | TGCAGTGCTAGAGGTTTAAGGGGTCGCACTGAAGCTTTCTTT
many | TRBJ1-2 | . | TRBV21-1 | CASSKKKPRRLGGYTF | TGTGCCAGCAGCAAAAAAAAACCTCGGCGGCTCGGCGGCTACACCTTC
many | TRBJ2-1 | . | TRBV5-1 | CASSLASGNEQFF | TGCGCCAGCAGCTTGGCCTCTGGGAATGAGCAGTTCTTC
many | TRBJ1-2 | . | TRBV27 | CASSMGGQHYGYTF | TGTGCCAGCAGTATGGGAGGACAGCACTATGGCTACACCTTC